This TCR beta chain was captured by sequencing in a study of T cells in Graves' hyperthyroidism and ophthalmopathy. Across the study: Sampling of peripheral blood happened at initial diagnosis, prior to any treatment.

The CDR3 has 14 residues. Losses at the gene ends were 6 bases for V and 4 bases for J; bases not matched to a gene: 6. Any patient presenting with uncontrolled infection, other autoimmune disease, pregnancy or lactation was left out. This clonotype was observed many times. What it binds is not known. Study-level findings and limits: Appearing also in blood were most of the thyroid clonotypes expanded above 0.001. Ophthalmopathy, as predicted by the model, came a median roughly 6.3 months after the prediction.

Amplification of TCR beta CDR3 regions was performed using RNA transcripts as template. RT-PCR in the first round (using the HTBI primer set) targeted the TCR CDR3. MiXCR, applied by TCRdb to the multiplex PCR reads, yields one record per CDR3 protein. The table lists around 520,000 distinct CDR3 sequences, 13% to 15% of them singletons. This rearrangement joins TRBV12-3 or TRBV12-4 to TRBJ1-1; 9 nucleotides agree with TRBD1. This TCR was sampled from a woman under 30 with Graves' hyperthyroidism. The sequenced sample consisted of blood. For the CDR3, the DNA is TGTGCCAGCAGCCCCGGGACAGGGTCCACTGAAGCTTTCTTT. It specifies CASSPGTGSTEAFF.